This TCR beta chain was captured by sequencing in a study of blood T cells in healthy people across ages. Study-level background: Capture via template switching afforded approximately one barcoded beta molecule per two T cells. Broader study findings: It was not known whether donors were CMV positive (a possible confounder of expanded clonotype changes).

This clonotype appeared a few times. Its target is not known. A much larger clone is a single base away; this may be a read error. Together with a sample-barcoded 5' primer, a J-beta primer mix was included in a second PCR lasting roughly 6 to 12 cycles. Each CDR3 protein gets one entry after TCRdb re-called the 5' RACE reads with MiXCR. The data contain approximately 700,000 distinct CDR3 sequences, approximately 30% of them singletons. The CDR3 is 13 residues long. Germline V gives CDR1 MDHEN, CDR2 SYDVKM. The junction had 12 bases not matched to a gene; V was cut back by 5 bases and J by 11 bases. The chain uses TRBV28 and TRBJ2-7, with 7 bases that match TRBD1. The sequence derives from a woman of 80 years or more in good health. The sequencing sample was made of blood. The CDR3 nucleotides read TGTGCCAGCAGTCGTACAAGAACAGGGGCTAAGTACTTC. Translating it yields CASSRTRTGAKYF.